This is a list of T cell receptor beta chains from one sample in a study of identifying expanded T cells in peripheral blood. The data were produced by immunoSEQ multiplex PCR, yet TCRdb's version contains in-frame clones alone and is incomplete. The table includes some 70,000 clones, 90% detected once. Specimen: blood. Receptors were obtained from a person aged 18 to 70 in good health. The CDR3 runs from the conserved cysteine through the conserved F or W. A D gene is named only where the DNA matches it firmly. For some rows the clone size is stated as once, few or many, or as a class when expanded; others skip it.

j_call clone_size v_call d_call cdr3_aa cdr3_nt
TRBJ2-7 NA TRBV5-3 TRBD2 CARRRGGGPFKEQYF TGTGCCAGAAGGAGGGGCGGGGGGCCCTTTAAGGAGCAGTACTTC
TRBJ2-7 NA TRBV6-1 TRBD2 CASSVQREGLGEQYF TGTGCCAGCAGTGTTCAGCGGGAGGGCCTTGGCGAGCAGTACTTC
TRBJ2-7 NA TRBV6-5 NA CASSRDESEQYF TGTGCCAGCAGCCGGGACGAGAGCGAGCAGTACTTC
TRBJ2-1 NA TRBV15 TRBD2 CATSRLAGGADEQFF TGTGCCACCAGCAGACTAGCGGGGGGGGCGGATGAGCAGTTCTTC
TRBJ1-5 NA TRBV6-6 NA CASSYLGNQPQHF TGTGCCAGCAGTTACCTGGGAAATCAGCCCCAGCATTTT
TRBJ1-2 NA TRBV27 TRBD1 CASRKDRAGGYGYTF TGTGCCAGCAGGAAAGACAGGGCCGGGGGCTATGGCTACACCTTC
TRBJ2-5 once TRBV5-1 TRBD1 CASSLAGSGGQETQYF TGCGCCAGCAGCTTGGCTGGGTCAGGGGGACAAGAGACCCAGTACTTC
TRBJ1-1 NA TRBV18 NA CASSPFPVKNTEAFF TGTGCCAGCTCACCATTCCCAGTGAAGAACACTGAAGCTTTCTTT
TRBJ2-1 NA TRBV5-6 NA CASSLEGNEQFF TGTGCCAGCAGCTTGGAGGGTAATGAGCAGTTCTTC
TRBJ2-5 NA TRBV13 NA CASSLSNTEETQYF TGTGCCAGCAGCCTCTCTAACACCGAAGAGACCCAGTACTTC
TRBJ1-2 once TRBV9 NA CASSVNQRGRGYTF TGTGCCAGCAGCGTAAATCAGAGGGGTCGGGGCTACACCTTC
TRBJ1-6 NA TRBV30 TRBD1 CAWSPKTGATFNSPLHF TGTGCCTGGAGTCCGAAGACAGGGGCGACATTTAATTCACCCCTCCACTTT
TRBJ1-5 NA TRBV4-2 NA CASSLVVLSMSNQPQHF TGTGCCAGCAGCTTGGTTGTTTTGTCGATGAGCAATCAGCCCCAGCATTTT